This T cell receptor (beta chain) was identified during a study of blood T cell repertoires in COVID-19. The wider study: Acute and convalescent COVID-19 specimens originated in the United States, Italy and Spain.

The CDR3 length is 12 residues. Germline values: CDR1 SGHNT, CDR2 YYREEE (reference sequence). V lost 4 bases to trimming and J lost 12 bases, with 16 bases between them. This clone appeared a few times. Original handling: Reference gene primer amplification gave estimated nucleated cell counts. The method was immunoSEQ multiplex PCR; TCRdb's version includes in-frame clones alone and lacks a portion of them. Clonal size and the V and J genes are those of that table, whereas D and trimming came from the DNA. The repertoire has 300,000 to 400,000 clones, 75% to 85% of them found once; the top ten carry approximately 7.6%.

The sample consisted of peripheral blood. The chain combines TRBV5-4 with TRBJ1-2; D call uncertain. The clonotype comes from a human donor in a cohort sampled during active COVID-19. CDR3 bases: TGTGCCAGCAGCACCCCCAGGATACCCAACACCTTC. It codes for CASSTPRIPNTF.